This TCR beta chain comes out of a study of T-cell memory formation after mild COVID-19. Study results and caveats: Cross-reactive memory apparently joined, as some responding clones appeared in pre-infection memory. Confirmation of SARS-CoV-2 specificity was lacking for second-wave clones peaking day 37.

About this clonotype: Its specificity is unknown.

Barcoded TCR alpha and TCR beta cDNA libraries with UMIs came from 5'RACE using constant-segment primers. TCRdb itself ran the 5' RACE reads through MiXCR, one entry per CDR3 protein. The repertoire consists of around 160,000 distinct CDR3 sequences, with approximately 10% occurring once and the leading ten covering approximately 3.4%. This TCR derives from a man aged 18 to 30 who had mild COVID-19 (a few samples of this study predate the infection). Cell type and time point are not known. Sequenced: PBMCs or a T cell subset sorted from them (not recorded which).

Written as DNA, the CDR3 is TGCGCCAGCAGCTTGGGGGGGCGACGGGCCGATCAGCCCCAGCATTTT. Protein sequence: CASSLGGRRADQPQHF. The rearrangement links TRBV5-1 to TRBJ1-5, with D maybe TRBD1 (6 bases). V dropped 0 bases and J dropped 5 bases, with 15 bases sitting between them. The CDR3 loop spans 16 amino acids. The germline V gene encodes CDR1 SGHRS and CDR2 YFSETQ.